The present entry profiles one T cell receptor (beta chain) with its context. Antigen unknown. It may be a read error: a sequence one base away is much more abundant. Scientists amplified the TCR beta CDR3 regions from RNA transcripts. Scientists carried out first-round RT-PCR using HTBI primers and then a second-round multiplex PCR. Using its own MiXCR run on the multiplex PCR reads, TCRdb lists one record per CDR3 protein. The table lists some 520,000 distinct CDR3 sequences, under 15% of them singletons. This CDR3 is 13 amino acids long. Germline loops: CDR1 KGHDR, CDR2 SFDVKD. The J segment lost 6 bases and the V segment lost 9 bases, leaving 6 bases of the junction unmatched. Other autoimmune diseases, uncontrolled infections, pregnancy and lactation each led to patient exclusion. The data were obtained in a study of Graves' ophthalmopathy and Graves' hyperthyroidism. Study-level background: Peripheral blood was collected at initial diagnosis, before any treatment.

Whole-study results and caveats: Its predictions of ophthalmopathy progression gave the model over 65% sensitivity and about 72% specificity.

This chain connects TRBV24-1 to TRBJ2-2; 7 nucleotides agree with TRBD1. The clonotype was recovered from a woman between 25 and 40 years old with Graves' ophthalmopathy. The specimen was blood. The CDR3 DNA reads TGTGCCACCGAGAAAGGGGGCTCCGGGGAGCTGTTTTTT. Its translation is CATEKGGSGELFF.